Shown below are 17 T cell receptor beta chains from a single sample sequenced in a study of T cell repertoires in cytomegalovirus infection. These receptors have no known antigen. TCRdb processed the reads anew with MiXCR; each CDR3 protein has one entry. There are about 27,000 distinct CDR3 sequences in the sample; 19% occur only once, and 70% to 90% lies in the top ten. Material: CD8+ T cells from cultured PBMCs, obtained from culture after CMV antigen stimulation. Receptors were obtained from a human donor in good health (CMV status not recorded). Some clones in this sample may be carry-over from other donors' samples.

V gene TRBV12-3 or TRBV12-4 combines with J gene TRBJ2-5; weak D call: TRBD1 (6 bases). This CDR3 comprises 12 residues. V lost 6 bases to trimming and J lost 3 bases, with 8 bases between them. In DNA, the CDR3 is TGTGCCAGCAGCGGACAGAAAGAGACCCAGTACTTC. Protein product: CASSGQKETQYF.

Notes on this clonotype: A read error may produce the germline difference seen at one junction end. This chain connects TRBV7-2 to TRBJ2-7; the match to TRBD2 covers 14 bases. The CDR3 loop spans 15 amino acids. Looked up from germline, CDR1 is SGHTA and CDR2 is FQGNSA. CDR3 coding DNA: TGTGCCACCAGCTTGGGACTAGCGGGGGCCAACGAGCAGTACTTC. Protein sequence: CATSLGLAGANEQYF.

This clonotype was seen repeatedly, ten times or more. The genes are TRBV7-6 and TRBJ2-7, with D maybe TRBD2 (5 bases). CDR3 length: 15 residues. Germline V CDR1 and CDR2: SGHVS, FNYEAQ. V shed 0 bases and J shed 6 bases, with 15 bases lying between them. The CDR3 loop reads CASSLAGEGYLEQYF. The CDR3, as DNA: TGTGCCAGCAGCTTAGCGGGAGAGGGATATCTCGAGCAGTACTTC.

In the case of this clonotype: A junction end diverges from the germline sequence, so it may reflect a read error. The gene calls are TRBV7-9 and TRBJ2-1; 7 bases agree with TRBD2. Per germline, CDR1 SEHNR and CDR2 FQNEAQ (reference sequence). There are 14 residues in the CDR3. The CDR3 loop reads CASSLWEGIVEQFF. In DNA, the CDR3 is TGTGCTAGCAGCTTGTGGGAGGGCATCGTTGAGCAGTTCTTC.

J is TRBJ2-1 and V is TRBV6-2 or TRBV6-3, with D perhaps TRBD2 (7 bases). The CDR3 loop spans 15 amino acids. With 11 bases removed from V and 5 bases from J, the gap between germline ends came to 22 bases. Germline CDR1 is MNHEY and CDR2 is SVGEGT. CDR3 sequence: CASRRGRARNNEQFF. CDR3 coding DNA: TGTGCCTCTCGGCGGGGGCGAGCGAGGAACAATGAGCAGTTCTTC.

This clonotype showed up many times. This chain connects TRBV7-9 to TRBJ1-2; 8 bases are shared with TRBD1. This CDR3 is built from 15 residues. Trimming took 3 bases from V and 6 from J; bases not matched to a gene: 9. The germline gives CDR1 SEHNR, CDR2 FQNEAQ (reference sequence). The CDR3 loop reads CASSLGTGALDGYTF. DNA for the CDR3: TGTGCCAGCAGCTTGGGGACAGGCGCCTTGGATGGCTACACCTTC. The complete variable domain, with remaining parts taken from reference TRBV7-9 and TRBJ1-2, reads DTGVSQNPRHKITKRGQNVTFRCDPISEHNRLYWYRQTLGQGPEFLTYFQNEAQLEKSRLLSDRFSAERPKGSFSTLEIQRTEQGDSAMYLCASSLGTGALDGYTFGSGTRLTVV.

This clonotype was counted once. J is TRBJ2-1 and V is TRBV7-2, with D tentatively TRBD2 (5 bases). Per the germline V gene, CDR1 is SGHTA and CDR2 is FQGNSA. CDR3 length: 12 residues. Trimming removed 4 bases from V and 6 bases from J, with 7 bases in between. The CDR3 sequence: CASSWTVNEQFF. The CDR3 region has the DNA TGTGCCAGCAGCTGGACTGTCAATGAGCAGTTCTTC.

This clonotype came up a few times. This chain uses TRBV4-3 with TRBJ2-3; 9 nucleotides align to TRBD1. This CDR3 spans 16 amino acids. V gave up 0 bases and J gave up 5 bases; unmatched junction bases: 6. CDR1 and CDR2 (germline): LGHNA, YSLEER. CDR3 DNA sequence: TGCGCCAGCAGCCAAGATAAAACAGGGGGCCAAGATACGCAGTATTTT. Translated, it gives CASSQDKTGGQDTQYF.

The table lists this clonotype with a few counts. This chain connects TRBV11-2 to TRBJ2-7; D uncertain. The CDR3 runs to 13 residues. Germline CDR1 is SGHAT and CDR2 is FQNNGV. V lost 1 base and J 5 bases, leaving 9 bases between the germline ends. For the CDR3, the DNA is TGTGCCAGCAGCTTAGGATTAGCCCACGAGCAGTACTTC. This gives the protein CASSLGLAHEQYF.

The rearrangement links TRBV6-1 to TRBJ2-7; TRBD2 matches at 8 bases. The CDR3 is 15 residues long. Germline CDR1 MNHNS, CDR2 SASEGT. V lost 7 bases to trimming and J lost 2 bases; unmatched junction nucleotides: 10. The CDR3 sequence is CASIGGSGSPYEQYF. CDR3 DNA: TGTGCCAGCATAGGGGGGAGCGGGAGTCCCTACGAGCAGTACTTC.

This clonotype was picked up a small number of times. The rearrangement joins TRBV7-2 to TRBJ1-5; D possibly corresponds to TRBD1 (5 bases). The germline V gene has CDR1 SGHTA and CDR2 FQGNSA. The V end lost 1 base, the J end lost 11 bases, and 12 bases lay between the germline ends. CDR3 length: 13 residues. In nucleotides, the CDR3 is TGTGCCAGCAGCTTAGAACGGGACCGGGCCCAGCATTTT. Translated, it gives CASSLERDRAQHF.

V and J are TRBV19 and TRBJ1-1; D unclear. The CDR3 loop spans 14 amino acids. The germline CDR1 and CDR2 sequences are LNHDA and SQIVND (reference sequence). V lost 8 bases and J 5 bases, leaving 18 bases between the germline ends. CDR3 nucleotides: TGTGCCAGTCAGAGTAGGGCCGGTGAGACTGAAGCTTTCTTT. This translates into CASQSRAGETEAFF.

The chain uses TRBV7-2 and TRBJ2-7; possibly TRBD2 for D (6 bases). Trimming removed 3 bases from V and 6 bases from J, with 12 bases in between. This CDR3 is built from 13 residues. The germline gives CDR1 SGHTA, CDR2 FQGNSA. The CDR3: CASSLRQGGEQYF. The CDR3 nucleotides are TGTGCCAGCAGCTTGAGGCAGGGAGGCGAGCAGTACTTC.

The rearrangement uses TRBV5-4 and TRBJ2-2; no clear D gene. CDR1 is SGHNT, CDR2 YYREEE, per germline (reference sequence). The CDR3 loop spans 13 amino acids. V was trimmed by 0 bases and J by 6 bases, leaving 6 bases between them. CDR3 in DNA: TGTGCCAGCAGCTTGGGAGAGCCCGGGGAGCTGTTTTTT. Translation: CASSLGEPGELFF.

This clonotype was seen a few times. The rearrangement uses TRBV4-1 and TRBJ1-1, with 9 bases that match TRBD1. The germline V gene encodes CDR1 MGHRA and CDR2 YSYEKL. Losses at the gene ends were 4 bases for V and 5 bases for J; bases not matched to a gene: 5. The CDR3 sequence is 14 residues long. The chain's CDR3 is CASSPTGGRTEAFF. DNA of the CDR3: TGCGCCAGCAGCCCGACAGGGGGAAGAACTGAAGCTTTCTTT.

This clonotype was picked up a small number of times. The chain is built from TRBV7-9 and TRBJ2-1; possibly TRBD1 or TRBD2 for D (6 bases each). The germline V gene encodes CDR1 SEHNR and CDR2 FQNEAQ (reference sequence). The CDR3 has 15 amino acids. With 5 bases removed from V and 8 bases from J, the gap between germline ends came to 19 bases. CDR3 residues: CASSGGPNLRDEQFF. CDR3 coding DNA: TGTGCCAGCAGCGGGGGGCCTAACCTCAGGGATGAGCAGTTCTTC.

This clonotype has a single count. V usage is TRBV15 and J usage is TRBJ2-7; 8 bases are a match to TRBD2. This CDR3 contains 14 residues. CDR1 LNHNV and CDR2 YYDKDF come from the germline V gene (reference sequence). Germline trimming cut 1 base from V and 5 bases from J; bases unmatched to any gene: 4. CDR3 loop: CATSRGAGADEQYF. The CDR3 DNA reads as TGTGCCACCAGCAGAGGAGCGGGAGCCGACGAGCAGTACTTC. Based on the CDR3 plus reference TRBV15 and TRBJ2-7, the full variable domain is DAMVIQNPRYQVTQFGKPVTLSCSQTLNHNVMYWYQQKSSQAPKLLFHYYDKDFNNEADTPDNFQSRRPNTSFCFLDIRSPGLGDTAMYLCATSRGAGADEQYFGPGTRLTVT.